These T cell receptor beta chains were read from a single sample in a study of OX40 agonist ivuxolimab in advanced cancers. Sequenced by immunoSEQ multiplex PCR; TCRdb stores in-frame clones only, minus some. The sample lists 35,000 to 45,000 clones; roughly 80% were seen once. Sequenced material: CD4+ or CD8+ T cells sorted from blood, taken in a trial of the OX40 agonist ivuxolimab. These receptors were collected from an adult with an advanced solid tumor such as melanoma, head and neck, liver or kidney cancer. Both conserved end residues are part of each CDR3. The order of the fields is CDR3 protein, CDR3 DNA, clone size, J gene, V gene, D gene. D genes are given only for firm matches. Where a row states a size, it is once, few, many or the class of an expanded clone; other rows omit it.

CASSQPPSSSGNTIYF,TGTGCCAGCAGCCAACCTCCTAGCTCATCTGGAAACACCATATATTTT,NA,TRBJ1-3,TRBV6-9,NA
CASRTAGPSYTF,TGTGCCAGCAGAACGGCGGGACCGAGCTACACCTTC,NA,TRBJ1-2,TRBV28,NA
CASSVSGGEWTQYF,TGTGCCAGCAGCGTTAGCGGGGGGGAGTGGACCCAGTACTTC,NA,TRBJ2-5,TRBV7-2,TRBD2
CASSLAGVTTNGELFF,TGTGCCAGCAGCTTGGCAGGGGTCACAACAAACGGGGAGCTGTTTTTT,few,TRBJ2-2,TRBV5-8,NA
CASRFLSSGSYNEQFF,TGCGCCAGCAGGTTTTTAAGTAGCGGCTCCTACAATGAGCAGTTCTTC,once,TRBJ2-1,TRBV5-1,NA
CASSENVWVGPSYEQYF,TGTGCCAGCAGTGAGAATGTGTGGGTGGGGCCCTCCTACGAGCAGTACTTC,NA,TRBJ2-7,TRBV6-1,NA
CASRRQGNQPQHF,TGTGCCAGCAGGCGACAGGGCAATCAGCCCCAGCATTTT,NA,TRBJ1-5,TRBV2,NA
CASSYNPAGGRNIQYF,TGTGCCAGCAGTTATAACCCGGCAGGGGGAAGGAACATTCAGTACTTC,NA,TRBJ2-4,TRBV6-5,TRBD1
CASSLNAAGVSHEQYF,TGTGCCAGCAGCTTAAATGCGGCGGGAGTATCCCACGAGCAGTACTTC,NA,TRBJ2-7,TRBV7-6,TRBD2
CASSYEGGNYGYTF,TGTGCCAGCAGTTACGAAGGGGGTAACTATGGCTACACCTTC,NA,TRBJ1-2,TRBV6-6,NA
CASSVQAVGTEAFF,TGTGCCAGCAGCGTGCAGGCGGTTGGGACTGAAGCTTTCTTT,once,TRBJ1-1,TRBV9,NA
CASSYSTGTAGYTF,TGTGCCAGCAGTTACTCAACCGGGACCGCTGGCTACACCTTC,NA,TRBJ1-2,TRBV6-5,NA
CASSGVPGDTQYF,TGTGCCAGCAGTGGGGTCCCTGGGGATACGCAGTATTTT,NA,TRBJ2-3,TRBV6-6,NA
CASSAQGYEQYF,TGTGCCAGCAGTGCTCAGGGCTACGAGCAGTACTTC,NA,TRBJ2-7,TRBV6-1,NA
CASSTFLGERTDTQYF,TGTGCCAGCAGCACCTTCCTTGGCGAACGCACAGATACGCAGTATTTT,NA,TRBJ2-3,TRBV5-6,NA
CAWSVKGLANYGYTF,TGTGCCTGGAGTGTAAAGGGGCTCGCTAACTATGGCTACACCTTC,once,TRBJ1-2,TRBV30,NA
CASSHDRGQVF,TGTGCCAGCAGCCACGACAGGGGGCAGGTCTTC,NA,TRBJ2-4,TRBV5-5,TRBD1
CSVELPRLAGGYEQYF,TGCAGCGTTGAACTCCCCCGACTAGCGGGAGGATACGAGCAGTACTTC,NA,TRBJ2-7,TRBV29-1,TRBD2
CASIISAGDNTGELFF,TGTGCCAGTATAATCAGTGCGGGGGACAACACCGGGGAGCTGTTTTTT,medium-sized,TRBJ2-2,TRBV19,TRBD2
CASPFSGGNQPQHF,TGTGCCAGCCCTTTTTCGGGGGGCAATCAGCCCCAGCATTTT,NA,TRBJ1-5,TRBV6-4,NA
CASSLLSGGAVSAKNIQYF,TGCGCCAGCAGCCTACTTAGCGGGGGGGCCGTGTCTGCCAAAAACATTCAGTACTTC,few,TRBJ2-4,TRBV5-1,TRBD2
CASSYQGRQETQYF,TGTGCCAGCAGTTACCAAGGCCGACAAGAGACCCAGTACTTC,NA,TRBJ2-5,TRBV6-5,NA
CASSGGAAYQETQYF,TGTGCCAGCAGCGGAGGGGCAGCGTACCAAGAGACCCAGTACTTC,NA,TRBJ2-5,TRBV5-6,NA
CASSPGTGSNQPQHF,TGCGCCAGCAGCCCGGGGACAGGGAGCAATCAGCCCCAGCATTTT,once,TRBJ1-5,TRBV5-1,TRBD1
CASSTVAGELFF,TGTGCCAGCTCTACAGTGGCCGGGGAGCTGTTTTTT,NA,TRBJ2-2,TRBV2,NA
CASSQAWKSSYEQYF,TGTGCCAGCAGCCAAGCGTGGAAAAGCTCCTACGAGCAGTACTTC,NA,TRBJ2-7,TRBV14,NA
CASSGELNTGELFF,TGTGCCAGCAGTGGAGAACTCAACACCGGGGAGCTGTTTTTT,NA,TRBJ2-2,TRBV6-4,NA
CASSYPGQSNEKLFF,TGCGCCAGCAGCTACCCGGGACAGTCTAATGAAAAACTGTTTTTT,NA,TRBJ1-4,TRBV4-1,TRBD1
CASKSVGSYNEQFF,TGTGCCAGCAAATCGGTGGGCTCCTACAATGAGCAGTTCTTC,NA,TRBJ2-1,TRBV7-9,NA
CASSPEGPGEQYF,TGTGCCAGCAGCCCCGAGGGCCCCGGGGAGCAGTACTTC,NA,TRBJ2-7,TRBV7-9,NA
CAGSPTLGGTQYF,TGTGCCGGCAGCCCCACCCTGGGGGGTACGCAGTATTTT,NA,TRBJ2-3,TRBV7-2,NA
CASSFKETQYF,TGTGCCAGCTCATTTAAAGAGACCCAGTACTTC,NA,TRBJ2-5,TRBV18,NA
CATSDSSGNTIYF,TGTGCCACCTCCGACAGCTCTGGAAACACCATATATTTT,NA,TRBJ1-3,TRBV18,NA
CASWDETYEQYF,TGTGCCAGCTGGGACGAAACCTACGAGCAGTACTTC,few,TRBJ2-7,TRBV28,NA
CASSLDRGYNEQFF,TGTGCCAGCAGCTTGGACAGGGGGTACAATGAGCAGTTCTTC,NA,TRBJ2-1,TRBV5-4,TRBD1
CASSGGRTYEQYF,TGTGCCAGCAGTGGGGGCAGGACCTACGAGCAGTACTTC,NA,TRBJ2-7,TRBV2,NA
CASSIGRGRGYEQYF,TGTGCCAGTAGTATCGGCCGGGGAAGAGGCTACGAGCAGTACTTC,NA,TRBJ2-7,TRBV19,NA
CSAQEYEQYF,TGCAGTGCTCAGGAATACGAGCAGTACTTC,once,TRBJ2-7,TRBV20-1,NA
CASSLVSPLHF,TGTGCCAGCAGTTTGGTGTCACCCCTCCACTTT,NA,TRBJ1-6,TRBV28,NA
CAWRLAGSYNEQFF,TGTGCCTGGAGGCTAGCGGGATCCTACAATGAGCAGTTCTTC,NA,TRBJ2-1,TRBV30,TRBD2
CASRKGPAEAFF,TGTGCCAGTCGTAAAGGGCCGGCTGAAGCTTTCTTT,NA,TRBJ1-1,TRBV28,NA
CASRPRTGSNQPQHF,TGTGCCAGTAGGCCACGGACAGGGAGCAATCAGCCCCAGCATTTT,NA,TRBJ1-5,TRBV19,TRBD1
CASSEGGTQYF,TGTGCCAGCAGCGAGGGTGGTACGCAGTATTTT,NA,TRBJ2-3,TRBV2,NA
CASSLVRSNSNQPQHF,TGTGCCAGCAGCTTAGTTCGCTCCAATAGCAATCAGCCCCAGCATTTT,NA,TRBJ1-5,TRBV7-8,NA
CASNRRLGRQETQYF,TGCGCCAGCAACCGTCGTTTAGGGAGACAGGAGACCCAGTACTTC,once,TRBJ2-5,TRBV10-1,NA
CASSSTSDPGGEKLFF,TGTGCCAGCAGTTCGACCTCGGACCCTGGGGGTGAAAAACTGTTTTTT,NA,TRBJ1-4,TRBV28,NA
CASRGGLNTEAFF,TGTGCCAGCAGGGGAGGCCTCAACACTGAAGCTTTCTTT,NA,TRBJ1-1,TRBV25-1,NA
CAWTNGAITTDTQYF,TGTGCCTGGACGAACGGGGCCATCACCACAGATACGCAGTATTTT,NA,TRBJ2-3,TRBV30,NA